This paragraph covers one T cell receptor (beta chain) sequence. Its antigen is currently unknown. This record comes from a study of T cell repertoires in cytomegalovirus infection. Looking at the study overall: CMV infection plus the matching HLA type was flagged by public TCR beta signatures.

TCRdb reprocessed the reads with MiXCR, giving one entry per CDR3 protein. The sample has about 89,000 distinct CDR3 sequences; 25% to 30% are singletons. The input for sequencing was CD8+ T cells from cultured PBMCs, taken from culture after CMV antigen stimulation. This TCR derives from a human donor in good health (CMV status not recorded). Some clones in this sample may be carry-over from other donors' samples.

CDR3 residues: CASSEEEGGGYGYTF. The CDR3 nucleotides are TGTGCCAGCAGTGAAGAGGAAGGGGGCGGGTATGGCTACACCTTC. This chain links TRBV2 with TRBJ1-2; TRBD1 matches 7 bases. Per the germline V gene, CDR1 is SNHLY and CDR2 is FYNNEI. CDR3 length: 15 residues. V lost 1 base, J lost 5 bases, and 7 bases stayed unmatched.